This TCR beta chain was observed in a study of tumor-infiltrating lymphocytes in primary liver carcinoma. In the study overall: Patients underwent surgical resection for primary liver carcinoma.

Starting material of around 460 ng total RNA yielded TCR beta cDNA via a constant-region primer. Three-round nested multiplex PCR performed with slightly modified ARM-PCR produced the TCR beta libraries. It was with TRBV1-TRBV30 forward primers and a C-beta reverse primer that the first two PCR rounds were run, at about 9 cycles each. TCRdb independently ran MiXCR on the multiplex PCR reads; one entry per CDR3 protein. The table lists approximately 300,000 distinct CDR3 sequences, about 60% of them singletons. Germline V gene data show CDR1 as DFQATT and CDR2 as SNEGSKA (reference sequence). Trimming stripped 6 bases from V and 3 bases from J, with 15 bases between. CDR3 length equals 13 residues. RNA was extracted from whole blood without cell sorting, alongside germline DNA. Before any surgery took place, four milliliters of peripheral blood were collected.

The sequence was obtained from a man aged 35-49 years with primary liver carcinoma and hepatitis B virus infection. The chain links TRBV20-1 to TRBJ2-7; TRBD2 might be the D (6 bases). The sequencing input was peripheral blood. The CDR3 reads CSANSGGVYEQYF. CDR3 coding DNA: TGCAGTGCAAATAGCGGAGGTGTCTACGAGCAGTACTTC.